This T cell receptor (beta chain) was profiled in a study of T cell repertoires in cytomegalovirus infection. Study details: As its CMV epitopes, the study selected recently identified HLA-C-restricted and well-studied HLA-B-restricted targets.

As to this clonotype: What it binds is unknown.

MiXCR, run by TCRdb on the reads, gives a single entry per CDR3 protein. The table shows 80,000 or so distinct CDR3 sequences, with roughly 25% occurring only once. Per the germline V gene, CDR1 is LNHDA and CDR2 is SQIVND (reference sequence). Trimming took off 6 bases at V and 3 bases at J, with 27 bases between the two ends. This CDR3 contains 19 residues. The chain joins TRBV19 to TRBJ1-5; D is unresolved. The sample in question was CD8+ T cells from cultured PBMCs, obtained from culture after CMV antigen stimulation. The TCR originated in a human donor in good health (CMV status not recorded). Some clones in this sample may be carry-over from other donors' samples. Here the CDR3 reads CASSPIRVLFTTYNQPQHF. Here the CDR3 DNA reads TGTGCCAGTAGCCCCATTCGAGTATTGTTTACCACCTACAATCAGCCCCAGCATTTT.